The TCR beta chain under discussion was sequenced for a study of blood T cell repertoires in COVID-19. Per the germline V gene, CDR1 is MGHRA and CDR2 is YSYEKL. V shed 4 bases and J 1 base; nucleotides not matched to a gene: 20. The CDR3 totals 20 residues. As processed by the authors: Reference gene primers were amplified, and this amplification served to estimate nucleated cell counts. Clones were read by immunoSEQ multiplex PCR, and TCRdb kept only the in-frame ones, dropping some. The DNA was the basis for D and trimming; V, J and clone size are from that table. The sample holds 91,000 or so clones, about 86% seen once.

The sequence derives from a woman aged 55 to 70 in a cohort sampled during active or convalescent COVID-19. The genes are TRBV4-1 and TRBJ2-3; TRBD2 matches 7 bases. Sequencing was carried out using peripheral blood. CDR3 in amino acids: CASSLRPGPIRGRGTDTQYF. The CDR3 DNA is TGCGCCAGCAGCCTACGACCCGGCCCAATTCGTGGGAGGGGCACAGATACGCAGTATTTT.